Listed here are 15 T cell receptor beta chains from one sample, sequenced in a study of blood T cell repertoires in COVID-19. The method was immunoSEQ multiplex PCR; TCRdb's version includes in-frame clones alone and lacks a portion of them. The sample lists 140,000 to 150,000 clones, approximately 84% occurring once. Input material: peripheral blood. The receptors were gathered from a human donor in a cohort sampled during active COVID-19.

V and J are TRBV4-1 and TRBJ2-3; 10 nucleotides align to TRBD2. The CDR3 spans 15 residues. The trim removed 4 bases at V and 0 bases at J, leaving 1 base unmatched. Per the germline V gene, CDR1 is MGHRA and CDR2 is YSYEKL. CDR3 DNA: TGCGCCAGCAGCCTTAGCGGGGGGAGCACAGATACGCAGTATTTT. Its translation: CASSLSGGSTDTQYF.

The chain recombines TRBV11-1 with TRBJ2-5; the match to TRBD1 covers 8 bases. The CDR3 covers 14 residues. CDR1 and CDR2 (germline): SGHAT, FQDESV (reference sequence). The trim removed 6 bases at V and 3 bases at J, leaving 6 bases unmatched. CDR3 bases: TGTGCCAGCAGAGCCGGACAGGGCGAAGAGACCCAGTACTTC. It encodes CASRAGQGEETQYF.

The chain is built from TRBV5-1 and TRBJ1-4; 11 nucleotides line up with TRBD1. The V and J ends lost 0 bases and 8 bases, in that order; junction bases with no gene match: 9. The V gene's germline CDR1 is SGHRS and CDR2 YFSETQ. The CDR3 has 17 residues. For the CDR3, the DNA is TGCGCCAGCAGCTTGGGTTGGACAGGGGGCGGCGAGGAAAAACTGTTTTTT. This encodes CASSLGWTGGGEEKLFF.

The genes are TRBV5-1 and TRBJ1-1; 10 positions match TRBD1. The CDR3 sequence is 14 residues long. Trimming removed 4 bases from V and 6 bases from J; junction bases left unmatched: 6. The germline gives CDR1 SGHRS, CDR2 YFSETQ. Here the CDR3 DNA reads TGCGCCAGCAGCGCTCAGACAGGGGGCTCTGAAGCTTTCTTT. This encodes CASSAQTGGSEAFF.

This chain uses TRBV3-1 (or the pseudogene TRBV3-2) with TRBJ2-3; no definite D call. This CDR3 is built from 12 residues. Germline V gene data show CDR1 as LGHDT and CDR2 as YNNKEL (reference sequence). Between the trimmed V and J ends, which lost 6 bases and 0 bases, there was a span of 4 bases. The CDR3: CASSHSTDTQYF. Here the CDR3 DNA reads TGTGCCAGCAGTCATAGCACAGATACGCAGTATTTT.

V usage is TRBV9 and J usage is TRBJ2-2; 11 nucleotides line up with TRBD2. Germline V lookup: CDR1 SGDLS, CDR2 YYNGEE. With V trimmed by 0 bases and J by 0 bases, 4 bases remained unmatched. The CDR3 contains 18 residues. The CDR3 DNA reads as TGTGCCAGCAGCGTAGGGCTAGCGGGGGGCGCGAACACCGGGGAGCTGTTTTTT. Translated, it gives CASSVGLAGGANTGELFF.

The rearrangement uses TRBV11-1 and TRBJ1-1, with D tentatively TRBD1 (6 bases). CDR3 length: 13 amino acids. Germline V gene sequence: CDR1 SGHAT, CDR2 FQDESV (reference sequence). V shed 5 bases and J shed 3 bases, with 10 bases lying between them. The CDR3 is CASSRGQYTEAFF. In nucleotides, the CDR3 is TGTGCCAGCAGCCGCGGACAGTACACTGAAGCTTTCTTT.

The chain joins TRBV20-1 to TRBJ1-3, with a possible D match to TRBD1 (5 bases). Germline values: CDR1 DFQATT, CDR2 SNEGSKA (reference sequence). Between the trimmed V and J ends, which lost 3 bases and 6 bases, there was a span of 6 bases. The CDR3 runs to 11 residues. The CDR3, as DNA: TGCAGTGCTAGGGGGCCAAACACCATATATTTT. It encodes CSARGPNTIYF.

The count of this clone is one. This chain connects TRBV1 to TRBJ2-7; the table's D call, TRBD2, has no DNA check behind it. TRBV1 is labeled a pseudogene. This CDR3 has 18 residues. CDR3 nucleotide sequence: TGCACCAGCCCACCGGGACTAGCGGGATCCCATCCGGCGGGGGAGCAGTACGTC. This encodes CTSPPGLAGSHPAGEQYV.

The J gene is TRBJ2-3, the V gene TRBV2; D is unresolved. Germline CDR1 reads SNHLY; CDR2 reads FYNNEI. Trimming cost V 5 bases and J 3 bases, with 9 bases left between them. This CDR3 contains 13 residues. This chain's CDR3 is CASSRLETDTQYF. CDR3 bases: TGTGCCAGCAGTCGACTGGAGACAGATACGCAGTATTTT.

In this sample, this clone turned up a few times. V usage is TRBV6-6 and J usage is TRBJ2-5; 7 bases agree with TRBD1. The CDR3 runs to 14 residues. Germline trimming cut 5 bases from V and 0 bases from J; bases unmatched to any gene: 3. The germline V gene has CDR1 MNHNY and CDR2 SVGAGI (reference sequence). CDR3: CASSRDRDQETQYF. CDR3 nucleotides: TGTGCCAGCAGTAGAGACAGGGACCAAGAGACCCAGTACTTC.

About this clone itself: The junction departs from germline at one end; a sequencing error may be responsible. The chain uses TRBV7-7 and TRBJ1-5; D might be TRBD1 (5 bases). The CDR3 sequence is 16 residues long. Looked up from germline, CDR1 is SSHAT and CDR2 is FNYEAQ (reference sequence). CDR3 sequence: CASSCFPGDDGQPQHF. Here the CDR3 DNA reads TGTGCTAGCAGCTGCTTCCCGGGGGACGACGGTCAGCCCCAGCATTTT.

The V gene is TRBV28, the J gene TRBJ2-6; maybe TRBD2 (6 bases). The CDR3 sequence is 13 residues long. Trimming left V 6 bases short and J 5 bases short, with 8 bases between. The V gene's germline CDR1 is MDHEN and CDR2 SYDVKM. CDR3 amino acids: CASRGRRANVLTF. For the CDR3, the DNA is TGTGCCAGCAGGGGGAGGCGGGCCAACGTCCTGACTTTC.

The rearrangement joins TRBV5-4 to TRBJ2-3; 11 bases are a match to TRBD2. The CDR3 covers 16 residues. CDR1 is SGHNT and CDR2 is YYREEE in the germline V gene (reference sequence). Trimming took 4 bases from V and 4 from J; bases not matched to a gene: 8. The CDR3 here is CASSNGLAGWSDTQYF. In DNA, the CDR3 is TGTGCCAGCAGCAATGGACTAGCGGGTTGGTCAGATACGCAGTATTTT.

The chain has TRBV11-2 and TRBJ1-2; 7 nucleotides align to TRBD1. The V and J ends lost 5 bases and 0 bases, in that order; junction bases with no gene match: 6. The CDR3 sequence is 15 residues long. In germline, CDR1 is SGHAT, CDR2 FQNNGV. DNA of the CDR3: TGTGCCAGCAGCATTAACAGGGGATCTAACTATGGCTACACCTTC. It translates to CASSINRGSNYGYTF.